The rows below give T cell receptor beta chains drawn from one sample of a study of blood T cell repertoires in COVID-19. Clones were sequenced by immunoSEQ multiplex PCR, and TCRdb holds only the in-frame ones, with some missing. The data contain about 330,000 clones, 83% of them seen just once; the ten biggest clones take up about 1.2%. The sequencing sample was made of peripheral blood. Receptors were obtained from a woman aged 45-60 years with acute or convalescent COVID-19. The CDR3 runs from the conserved cysteine through the conserved F or W. Each record gives: D gene, J gene, V gene, clone size, CDR3 protein, CDR3 DNA. A D gene is named only where the DNA matches it firmly. Size is omitted from some rows. Given values are once, few, many or a class for expanded clones.

D: TRBD2; J: TRBJ2-1; V: TRBV9; size: -; CDR3: CASSRGLAGGNEQFF; DNA: TGTGCCAGCAGCCGGGGACTAGCGGGGGGAAATGAGCAGTTCTTC
D: -; J: TRBJ1-2; V: TRBV5-4; size: -; CDR3: CASSPAYDSKGYTF; DNA: TGTGCCAGCAGCCCCGCTTATGACAGTAAGGGCTACACCTTC
D: -; J: TRBJ2-5; V: TRBV10-3; size: once; CDR3: CAISENSWGEETQYF; DNA: TGTGCCATCAGTGAAAACAGCTGGGGGGAAGAGACCCAGTACTTC
D: TRBD1; J: TRBJ1-4; V: TRBV5-8; size: -; CDR3: CASSWTGRYEKLFF; DNA: TGTGCCAGCAGCTGGACAGGGCGGTATGAAAAACTGTTTTTT
D: -; J: TRBJ1-5; V: TRBV19; size: -; CDR3: CASNAEPNQPQHF; DNA: TGTGCCAGTAACGCAGAACCCAATCAGCCCCAGCATTTT
D: -; J: TRBJ1-2; V: TRBV25-1; size: once; CDR3: CASSENPLGYTF; DNA: TGTGCCAGCAGTGAAAACCCACTTGGCTACACCTTC
D: -; J: TRBJ1-1; V: TRBV4-3; size: -; CDR3: CASSQDWDSMNTEAFF; DNA: TGCGCCAGCAGCCAAGATTGGGACTCGATGAACACTGAAGCTTTCTTT
D: -; J: TRBJ2-1; V: TRBV6-4; size: -; CDR3: CASSDLWGAHNEQFF; DNA: TGTGCCAGCAGTGACTTGTGGGGCGCCCACAATGAGCAGTTCTTC
D: TRBD2; J: TRBJ2-5; V: TRBV29-1; size: -; CDR3: CSPTGPGGPQETQYF; DNA: TGCAGCCCCACGGGACCGGGGGGGCCACAAGAGACCCAGTACTTC
D: TRBD1; J: TRBJ2-1; V: TRBV2; size: -; CDR3: CASRDRRSGSYNEQFF; DNA: TGTGCCAGCAGGGACAGGAGATCCGGCTCCTACAATGAGCAGTTCTTC
D: -; J: TRBJ1-2; V: TRBV15; size: -; CDR3: CATSREAWDYGYTF; DNA: TGTGCCACCAGCAGAGAAGCGTGGGACTATGGCTACACCTTC
D: -; J: TRBJ2-2; V: TRBV2; size: few; CDR3: CASGSIGGTGELFF; DNA: TGTGCCAGCGGAAGCATTGGCGGGACCGGGGAGCTGTTTTTT
D: TRBD2; J: TRBJ2-3; V: TRBV5-6; size: -; CDR3: CASSRPLAEITDTQYF; DNA: TGTGCCAGCAGCAGACCACTAGCGGAGATTACAGATACGCAGTATTTT
D: TRBD1; J: TRBJ1-2; V: TRBV3-1/TRBV3-2; size: -; CDR3: CASSQDRQGAYYGYTF; DNA: TGTGCCAGCAGCCAAGATAGACAGGGGGCATATTATGGCTACACCTTC
D: -; J: TRBJ1-1; V: TRBV27; size: few; CDR3: CASSLGTGWATEAFF; DNA: TGTGCCAGCAGTTTGGGAACAGGGTGGGCCACTGAAGCTTTCTTT
D: -; J: TRBJ1-1; V: TRBV12-3/TRBV12-4; size: -; CDR3: CASSFGRDTEAFF; DNA: TGTGCCAGCAGTTTTGGGCGAGATACTGAAGCTTTCTTT
D: -; J: TRBJ1-2; V: TRBV20-1; size: few; CDR3: CSAPLLYGYTF; DNA: TGCAGTGCCCCCCTCCTCTATGGCTACACCTTC
D: TRBD1; J: TRBJ1-1; V: TRBV19; size: -; CDR3: CASISTGLYTEAFF; DNA: TGTGCCAGTATATCGACAGGGTTATACACTGAAGCTTTCTTT
D: -; J: TRBJ1-1; V: TRBV15; size: -; CDR3: CATSRGVGQMNTEAFF; DNA: TGTGCCACCAGCAGAGGGGTAGGACAGATGAACACTGAAGCTTTCTTT
D: -; J: TRBJ1-6; V: TRBV7-6; size: -; CDR3: CASSLGGGNSPLHF; DNA: TGTGCCAGCAGCTTAGGAGGGGGTAATTCACCCCTCCACTTT
D: -; J: TRBJ2-3; V: TRBV5-1; size: -; CDR3: CASSLTGGVTDTQYF; DNA: TGCGCCAGCAGCTTGACCGGGGGAGTCACAGATACGCAGTATTTT
D: TRBD1; J: TRBJ2-3; V: TRBV19; size: -; CDR3: CASSMSTGVGADTQYF; DNA: TGTGCCAGTAGTATGTCGACAGGGGTGGGCGCAGATACGCAGTATTTT
D: TRBD1; J: TRBJ1-5; V: TRBV6-1; size: -; CDR3: CASSENRGLQPQHF; DNA: TGTGCCAGCAGTGAAAACAGGGGGCTTCAGCCCCAGCATTTT
D: -; J: TRBJ1-5; V: TRBV2; size: -; CDR3: CASSLGGGGNQPQHF; DNA: TGTGCCAGCAGTTTGGGGGGGGGCGGCAATCAGCCCCAGCATTTT
D: -; J: TRBJ2-7; V: TRBV11-1; size: -; CDR3: CASSRNRDAYEQYF; DNA: TGTGCCAGCAGCCGTAACAGGGACGCCTACGAGCAGTACTTC
D: -; J: TRBJ1-2; V: TRBV5-5; size: once; CDR3: CASSGGLSWAVGYTF; DNA: TGTGCCAGCAGCGGAGGCCTTAGCTGGGCGGTTGGCTACACCTTC
D: -; J: TRBJ1-3; V: TRBV3-1/TRBV3-2; size: -; CDR3: CASSFQISGNTIYF; DNA: TGTGCCAGCAGTTTCCAGATTTCTGGAAACACCATATATTTT
D: -; J: TRBJ1-1; V: TRBV5-6; size: once; CDR3: CASSTYLNTEAFF; DNA: TGTGCCAGCAGCACCTACCTTAACACTGAAGCTTTCTTT
D: -; J: TRBJ2-4; V: TRBV11-3; size: -; CDR3: CARPGYLAKNIQYF; DNA: TGTGCCAGGCCGGGGTACTTAGCCAAAAACATTCAGTACTTC
D: -; J: TRBJ2-2; V: TRBV3-1/TRBV3-2; size: -; CDR3: CASSQIGGKTNTGELFF; DNA: TGTGCCAGCAGCCAAATTGGAGGCAAAACGAACACCGGGGAGCTGTTTTTT
D: TRBD1; J: TRBJ2-3; V: TRBV7-8; size: many; CDR3: CASSSSGTGIPNLGDSTDTQYF; DNA: TGTGCCAGCAGCTCCTCCGGGACAGGGATCCCTAACCTTGGCGATAGCACAGATACGCAGTATTTT
D: -; J: TRBJ1-2; V: TRBV7-8; size: -; CDR3: CASSVGANYGYTF; DNA: TGTGCCAGCAGCGTGGGAGCCAACTATGGCTACACCTTC
D: -; J: TRBJ2-6; V: TRBV7-9; size: -; CDR3: CAGAASSGANVLTF; DNA: TGTGCCGGGGCTGCCAGCTCTGGGGCCAACGTCCTGACTTTC
D: TRBD1; J: TRBJ2-3; V: TRBV7-9; size: -; CDR3: CASSGGQGAFTDTQYF; DNA: TGTGCCAGCAGCGGGGGACAGGGGGCCTTCACAGATACGCAGTATTTT
D: TRBD1; J: TRBJ1-3; V: TRBV19; size: -; CDR3: CASSGTQGFSGNTIYF; DNA: TGTGCCAGTAGTGGGACACAGGGGTTCTCTGGAAACACCATATATTTT
D: TRBD1; J: TRBJ2-4; V: TRBV6-6; size: -; CDR3: CASRRIPDRENIQYF; DNA: TGTGCCAGCAGACGAATACCGGACAGGGAAAACATTCAGTACTTC
D: TRBD1; J: TRBJ1-5; V: TRBV4-2; size: -; CDR3: CASSQETGGNQPQHF; DNA: TGTGCCAGCAGCCAAGAGACAGGGGGGAATCAGCCCCAGCATTTT
D: TRBD1; J: TRBJ2-4; V: TRBV5-6; size: -; CDR3: CASSSNQGVEYF; DNA: TGTGCCAGCAGCTCCAACCAGGGGGTTGAATACTTC
D: -; J: TRBJ1-2; V: TRBV7-9; size: -; CDR3: CASSNTDRIANYGYTF; DNA: TGTGCCAGCAGCAACACTGACAGGATCGCTAACTATGGCTACACCTTC
D: -; J: TRBJ2-2; V: TRBV4-3; size: -; CDR3: CASSPPDRNTGELFF; DNA: TGCGCCAGCAGCCCCCCTGACAGGAACACCGGGGAGCTGTTTTTT
D: TRBD1; J: TRBJ1-4; V: TRBV28; size: -; CDR3: CASSFLDRGAGEKLFF; DNA: TGTGCCAGCAGTTTCCTCGACAGGGGCGCAGGGGAAAAACTGTTTTTT
D: -; J: TRBJ1-2; V: TRBV18; size: -; CDR3: CASSPDSRYNYGYTF; DNA: TGTGCCAGCTCACCGGACAGCCGGTACAACTATGGCTACACCTTC
D: -; J: TRBJ2-2; V: TRBV10-2; size: -; CDR3: CASSGTLNTGELFF; DNA: TGCGCCAGCAGTGGGACACTCAACACCGGGGAGCTGTTTTTT
D: -; J: TRBJ2-5; V: TRBV7-3; size: -; CDR3: CASSSRFEETQYF; DNA: TGTGCCAGCAGCTCCCGGTTCGAAGAGACCCAGTACTTC
D: -; J: TRBJ1-2; V: TRBV5-1; size: -; CDR3: CASSLIGGGGYGYTF; DNA: TGCGCCAGCAGCTTGATCGGAGGAGGAGGCTATGGCTACACCTTC
D: -; J: TRBJ2-5; V: TRBV30; size: -; CDR3: CAWSGSIAGETQYF; DNA: TGTGCCTGGAGTGGAAGCATCGCAGGGGAGACCCAGTACTTC
D: -; J: TRBJ1-5; V: TRBV6-5; size: -; CDR3: CASSTQTQPQHF; DNA: TGTGCCAGCAGTACTCAAACTCAGCCCCAGCATTTT
D: TRBD1; J: TRBJ2-5; V: TRBV5-4; size: -; CDR3: CASSPPGQISQETQYF; DNA: TGTGCCAGCAGCCCGCCGGGACAGATATCCCAAGAGACCCAGTACTTC
D: TRBD2; J: TRBJ2-3; V: TRBV4-3; size: -; CDR3: CASSPLAGDSTDTQYF; DNA: TGCGCCAGCAGCCCCCTAGCGGGGGATAGCACAGATACGCAGTATTTT
D: -; J: TRBJ2-6; V: TRBV6-5; size: -; CDR3: CASSYRAGSGANVLTF; DNA: TGTGCCAGCAGTTACCGGGCGGGTTCTGGGGCCAACGTCCTGACTTTC
D: -; J: TRBJ2-7; V: TRBV18; size: -; CDR3: CASSPTSQYEQYF; DNA: TGTGCCAGCTCACCGACTAGTCAATACGAGCAGTACTTC
D: -; J: TRBJ2-7; V: TRBV9; size: -; CDR3: CASSVGSSLVYEQYF; DNA: TGTGCCAGCAGCGTAGGTAGCAGCCTCGTCTACGAGCAGTACTTC